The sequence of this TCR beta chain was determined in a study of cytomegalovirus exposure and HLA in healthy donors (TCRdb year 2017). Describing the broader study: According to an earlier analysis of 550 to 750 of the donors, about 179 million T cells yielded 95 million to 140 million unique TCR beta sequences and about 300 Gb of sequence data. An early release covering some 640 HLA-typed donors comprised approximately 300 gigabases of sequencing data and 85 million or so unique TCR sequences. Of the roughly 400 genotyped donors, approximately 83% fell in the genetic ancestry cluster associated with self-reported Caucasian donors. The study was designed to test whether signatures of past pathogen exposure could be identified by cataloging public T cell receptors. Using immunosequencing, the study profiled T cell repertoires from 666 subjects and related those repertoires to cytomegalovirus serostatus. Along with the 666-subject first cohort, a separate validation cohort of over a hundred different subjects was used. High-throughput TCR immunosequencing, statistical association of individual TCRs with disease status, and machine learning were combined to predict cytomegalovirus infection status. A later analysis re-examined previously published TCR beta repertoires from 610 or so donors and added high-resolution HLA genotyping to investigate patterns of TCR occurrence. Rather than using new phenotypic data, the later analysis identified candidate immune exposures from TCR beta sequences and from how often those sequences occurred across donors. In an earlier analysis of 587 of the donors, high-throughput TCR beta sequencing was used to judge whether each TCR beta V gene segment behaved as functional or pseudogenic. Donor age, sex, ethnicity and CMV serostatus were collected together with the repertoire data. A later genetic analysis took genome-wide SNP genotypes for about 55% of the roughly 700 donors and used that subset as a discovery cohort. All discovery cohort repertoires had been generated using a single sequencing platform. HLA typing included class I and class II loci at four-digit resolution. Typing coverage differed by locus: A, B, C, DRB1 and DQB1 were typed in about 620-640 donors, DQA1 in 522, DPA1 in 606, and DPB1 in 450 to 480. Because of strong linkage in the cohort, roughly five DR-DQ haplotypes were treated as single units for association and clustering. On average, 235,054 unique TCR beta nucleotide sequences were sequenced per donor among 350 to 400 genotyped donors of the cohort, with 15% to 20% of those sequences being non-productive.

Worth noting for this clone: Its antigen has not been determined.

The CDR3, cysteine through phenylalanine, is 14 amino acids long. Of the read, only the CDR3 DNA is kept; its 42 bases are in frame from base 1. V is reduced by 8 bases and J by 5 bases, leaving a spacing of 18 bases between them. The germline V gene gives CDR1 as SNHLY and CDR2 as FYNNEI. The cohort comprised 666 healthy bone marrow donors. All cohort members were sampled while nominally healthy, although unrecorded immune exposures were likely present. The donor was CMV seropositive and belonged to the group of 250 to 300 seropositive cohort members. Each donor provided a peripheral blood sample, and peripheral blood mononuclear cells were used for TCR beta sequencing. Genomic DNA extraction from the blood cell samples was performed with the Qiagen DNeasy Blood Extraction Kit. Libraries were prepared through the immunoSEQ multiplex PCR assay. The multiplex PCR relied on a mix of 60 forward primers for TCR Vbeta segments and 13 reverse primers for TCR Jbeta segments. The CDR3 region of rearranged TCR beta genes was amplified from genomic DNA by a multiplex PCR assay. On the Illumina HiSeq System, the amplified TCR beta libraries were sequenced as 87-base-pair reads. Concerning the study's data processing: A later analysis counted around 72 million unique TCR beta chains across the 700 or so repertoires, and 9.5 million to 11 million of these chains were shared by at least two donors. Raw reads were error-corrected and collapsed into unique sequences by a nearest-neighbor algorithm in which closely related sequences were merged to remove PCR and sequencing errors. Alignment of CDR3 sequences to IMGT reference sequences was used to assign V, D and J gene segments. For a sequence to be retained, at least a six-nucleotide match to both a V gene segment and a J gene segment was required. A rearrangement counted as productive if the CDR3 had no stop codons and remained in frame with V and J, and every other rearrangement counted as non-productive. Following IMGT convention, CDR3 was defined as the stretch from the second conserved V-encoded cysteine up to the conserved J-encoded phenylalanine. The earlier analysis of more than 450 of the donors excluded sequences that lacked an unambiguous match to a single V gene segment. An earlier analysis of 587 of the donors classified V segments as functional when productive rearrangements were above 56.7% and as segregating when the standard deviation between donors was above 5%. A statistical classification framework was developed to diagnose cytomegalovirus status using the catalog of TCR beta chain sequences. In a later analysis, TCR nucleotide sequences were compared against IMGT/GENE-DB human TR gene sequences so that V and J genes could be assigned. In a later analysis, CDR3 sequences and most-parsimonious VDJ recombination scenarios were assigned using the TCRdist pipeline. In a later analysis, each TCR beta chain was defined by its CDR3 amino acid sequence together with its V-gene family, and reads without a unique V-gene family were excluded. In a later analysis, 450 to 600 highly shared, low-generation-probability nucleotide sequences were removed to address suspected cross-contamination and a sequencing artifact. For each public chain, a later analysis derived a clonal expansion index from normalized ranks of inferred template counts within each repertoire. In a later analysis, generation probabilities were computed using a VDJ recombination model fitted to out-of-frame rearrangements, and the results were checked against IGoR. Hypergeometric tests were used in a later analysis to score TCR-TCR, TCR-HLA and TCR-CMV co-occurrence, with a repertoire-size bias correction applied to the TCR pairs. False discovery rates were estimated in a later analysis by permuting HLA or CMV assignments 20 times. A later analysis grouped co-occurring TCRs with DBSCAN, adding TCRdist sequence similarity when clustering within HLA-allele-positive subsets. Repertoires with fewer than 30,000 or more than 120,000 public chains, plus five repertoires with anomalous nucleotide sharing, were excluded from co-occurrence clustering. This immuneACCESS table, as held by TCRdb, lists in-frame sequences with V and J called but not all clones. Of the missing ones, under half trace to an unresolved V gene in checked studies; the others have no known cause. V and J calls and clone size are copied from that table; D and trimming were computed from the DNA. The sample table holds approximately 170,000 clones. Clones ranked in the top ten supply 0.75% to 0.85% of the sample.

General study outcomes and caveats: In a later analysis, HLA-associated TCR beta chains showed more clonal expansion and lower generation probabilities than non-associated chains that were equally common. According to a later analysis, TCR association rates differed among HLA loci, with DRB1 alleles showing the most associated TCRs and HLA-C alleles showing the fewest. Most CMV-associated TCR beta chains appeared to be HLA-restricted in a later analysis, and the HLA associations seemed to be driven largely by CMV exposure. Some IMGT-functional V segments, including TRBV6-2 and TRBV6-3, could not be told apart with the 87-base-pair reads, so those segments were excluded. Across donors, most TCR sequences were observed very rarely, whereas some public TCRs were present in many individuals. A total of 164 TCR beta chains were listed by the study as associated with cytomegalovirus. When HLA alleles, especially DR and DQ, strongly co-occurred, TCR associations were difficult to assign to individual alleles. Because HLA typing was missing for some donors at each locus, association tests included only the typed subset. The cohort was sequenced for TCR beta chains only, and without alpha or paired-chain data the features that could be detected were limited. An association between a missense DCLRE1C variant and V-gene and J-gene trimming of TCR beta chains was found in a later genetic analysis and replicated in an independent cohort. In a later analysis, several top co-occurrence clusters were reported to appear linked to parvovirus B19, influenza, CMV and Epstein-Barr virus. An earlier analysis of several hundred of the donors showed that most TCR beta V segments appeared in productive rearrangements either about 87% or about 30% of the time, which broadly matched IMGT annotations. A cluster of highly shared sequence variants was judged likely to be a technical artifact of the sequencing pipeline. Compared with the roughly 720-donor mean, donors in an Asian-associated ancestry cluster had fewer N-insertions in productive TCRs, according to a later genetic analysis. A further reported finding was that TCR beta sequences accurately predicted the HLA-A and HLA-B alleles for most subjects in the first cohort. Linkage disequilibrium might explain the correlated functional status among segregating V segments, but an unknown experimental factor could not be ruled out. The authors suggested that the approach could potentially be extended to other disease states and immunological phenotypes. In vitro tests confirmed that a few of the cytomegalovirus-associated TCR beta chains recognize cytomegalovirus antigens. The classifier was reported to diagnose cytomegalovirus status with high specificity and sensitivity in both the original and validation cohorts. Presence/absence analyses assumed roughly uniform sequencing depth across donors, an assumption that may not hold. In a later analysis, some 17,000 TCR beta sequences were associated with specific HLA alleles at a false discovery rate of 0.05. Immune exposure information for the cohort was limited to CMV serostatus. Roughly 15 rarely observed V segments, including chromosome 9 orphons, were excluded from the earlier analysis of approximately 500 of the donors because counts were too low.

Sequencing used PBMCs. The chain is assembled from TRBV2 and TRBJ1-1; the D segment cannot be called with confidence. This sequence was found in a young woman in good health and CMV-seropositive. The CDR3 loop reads CASEGSVAGTEAFF. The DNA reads TGTGCCAGCGAAGGGTCAGTGGCGGGAACTGAAGCTTTCTTT.